This is a list of T cell receptor beta chains from one sample in a study of Ad26.COV2.S vaccination and SARS-CoV-2 variants. The method was immunoSEQ multiplex PCR; TCRdb's version includes in-frame clones alone and lacks a portion of them. The repertoire includes roughly 680,000 clones, 80% to 90% of them detected once, and around 1.5% sits in the top ten. The sample in question was peripheral blood, obtained in a trial of Ad26.COV2.S vaccine versus placebo. These receptors were collected from a person aged 18-60 years who received the Ad26.COV2.S COVID-19 vaccine or a placebo. Both conserved end residues are part of each CDR3. The D gene is left open where the match is weak.

j_call v_call d_call cdr3_aa
TRBJ1-1 TRBV7-8 . CASSLEQGWTEAFF
TRBJ1-3 TRBV30 . CAWSVGAPNTIYF
TRBJ2-7 TRBV29-1 . CSVLILDTYEQYF
TRBJ2-2 TRBV7-8 . CASSPNLATRETGELFF
TRBJ1-1 TRBV11-2 . CASSQTERTEAFF
TRBJ2-5 TRBV20-1 . CSASALPMKTQYF
TRBJ2-7 TRBV5-5 . CASNRGGGAVREQYF
TRBJ1-5 TRBV30 . CAWSLGNQPQHF
TRBJ2-5 TRBV5-5 TRBD1 CASSLLPPLGQEGYF
TRBJ2-3 TRBV27 TRBD2 CASGPSGGHGGQYF
TRBJ2-3 TRBV25-1 TRBD1 CASSVGQGASDTQYF
TRBJ2-5 TRBV5-1 TRBD1 CASSSQGAEETQYF
TRBJ1-2 TRBV7-2 TRBD1 CASSLGGGDRYGYTF
TRBJ2-2 TRBV7-9 TRBD1 CASSSRTGLGGELFF
TRBJ2-7 TRBV19 . CASSIAGGPSYEQYF
TRBJ1-2 TRBV18 TRBD1 CASSEAGGSYGYTF
TRBJ2-1 TRBV29-1 . CSINTPRGLRNEQFF
TRBJ2-7 TRBV5-1 TRBD1 CASSPGQGTGEQYF
TRBJ1-2 TRBV14 . CASSQPANYGYTF
TRBJ2-1 TRBV5-6 . CASSHVDEQFF
TRBJ2-2 TRBV2 . CASRAHRETGELFF
TRBJ2-5 TRBV3-1/TRBV3-2 . CASSPHRGGQETQYF
TRBJ1-2 TRBV28 . CVVAEGFNYGYTF
TRBJ1-6 TRBV7-9 . CASSLDGNSPLHF
TRBJ1-5 TRBV2 . CASSKRRQGYQPQHF
TRBJ2-5 TRBV18 . CASSPQGTETQYF